This is a list of T cell receptor beta chains from one sample in a study of blood T cell repertoires in COVID-19. Repertoires were generated with immunoSEQ multiplex PCR, while TCRdb's copy carries only in-frame clones and drops some. The sample shows about 250,000 clones, 87% of them seen only once. The sample was peripheral blood. These TCRs come from a man between 18 and 35 years old with active or convalescent COVID-19. The CDR3 runs from the conserved cysteine through the conserved F or W. The D gene is left open where the match is weak. Part of the rows lack a size; the others show once, few, many or a class for expanded clones.

d_gene	j_gene	abundance	v_gene	CDR3nt	CDR3aa
NA	TRBJ1-2	NA	TRBV28	TGTGCCAGCAGTCAACAGGGATACTATGGCTACACCTTC	CASSQQGYYGYTF
NA	TRBJ2-4	NA	TRBV7-2	TGTGCCAGCAGCCAAAACCTTGCGGGGTCAGTGGGAGCCAAAAACATTCAGTACTTC	CASSQNLAGSVGAKNIQYF
NA	TRBJ1-3	NA	TRBV4-3	TGCGCCAGCAGCCAAGACCGGGGAGCCGGAAACACCATATATTTT	CASSQDRGAGNTIYF
NA	TRBJ1-6	few	TRBV5-1	TGCGCCAGCAGCGTAGATCGCGGGGTTTCACCCCTCCACTTT	CASSVDRGVSPLHF
NA	TRBJ2-5	NA	TRBV11-2	TGTGCCAGCAGCAGGGGAATAAAAGAGACCCAGTACTTC	CASSRGIKETQYF
NA	TRBJ2-7	NA	TRBV9	TGTGCCAGCAGCCCACGTCAGGGCTACGAGCAGTACTTC	CASSPRQGYEQYF
TRBD1	TRBJ1-4	few	TRBV30	TGTGCCTGGAGTGGGGACAGCTTAAATGAAAAACTGTTTTTT	CAWSGDSLNEKLFF
NA	TRBJ2-5	once	TRBV7-9	TGTGCCAGCAGCCAGAACGGGGGGCCCAGCCGAGAGACCCAGTACTTC	CASSQNGGPSRETQYF
NA	TRBJ1-1	NA	TRBV7-3	TGTGCCAGCAGCTTGGACAGTTCGAACACTGAAGCTTTCTTT	CASSLDSSNTEAFF
NA	TRBJ1-6	NA	TRBV7-2	TGTGCCAGCAGCCAGGACAGAAGCTCCTATAATTCACCCCTCCACTTT	CASSQDRSSYNSPLHF
TRBD2	TRBJ2-1	NA	TRBV9	TGTGCCAGCAGCGGGGGGACTAGCGGGAGTTCCTCCTACAATGAGCAGTTCTTC	CASSGGTSGSSSYNEQFF
TRBD1	TRBJ1-1	few	TRBV12-3/TRBV12-4	TGTGCCAGCAGTTTAAGACAGGGGAGCGAAGCTTTCTTT	CASSLRQGSEAFF
NA	TRBJ1-1	few	TRBV29-1	TGCAGCGTTCTGGACAACAGGAACACTGAAGCTTTCTTT	CSVLDNRNTEAFF
NA	TRBJ2-2	NA	TRBV11-2	TGTGCCAGCAGCTTGGTAGTCGCCGGGGAGCTGTTTTTT	CASSLVVAGELFF
NA	TRBJ1-6	NA	TRBV5-4	TGTGCCAGCAGCTTAAAAGCAGGTGACAATTCACCCCTCCACTTT	CASSLKAGDNSPLHF
TRBD2	TRBJ2-3	NA	TRBV19	TGTGCCAGTAGTATAGAAGGAGGGACTACGCCCGATACGCAGTATTTT	CASSIEGGTTPDTQYF
NA	TRBJ1-1	NA	TRBV6-5	TGTGCCAGCAGTTACTCCGGGGGATTTCAAACTGAAGCTTTCTTT	CASSYSGGFQTEAFF
NA	TRBJ1-1	NA	TRBV2	TGTGCCAGCAGTGAAATCCGACAGGTTAACACTGAAGCTTTCTTT	CASSEIRQVNTEAFF
NA	TRBJ1-2	once	TRBV4-3	TGCGCCAGCAGCCAACGGATAAACAGCAATTATGGCTACACCTTC	CASSQRINSNYGYTF
NA	TRBJ2-3	NA	TRBV2	TGTGCCAGCACCCGGACTGCTAGCACAGATACGCAGTATTTT	CASTRTASTDTQYF
TRBD1	TRBJ2-6	NA	TRBV27	TGTGCCAGCAGTTTATTGGGACAGGCGATCTCTGGGGCCAACGTCCTGACTTTC	CASSLLGQAISGANVLTF
TRBD1	TRBJ2-7	NA	TRBV5-5	TGTGCCAGCAGCTCCGGACAGGTATACGAGCAGTACTTC	CASSSGQVYEQYF
NA	TRBJ2-7	NA	TRBV9	TGTGCCAGCAGCGTAGAGGTTGACAGCCCTGGGTACTTC	CASSVEVDSPGYF
TRBD2	TRBJ2-7	NA	TRBV11-2	TGTGCCAGCAGGCCCGCGGGACTAGCGGGAGACGAGCAGTACTTC	CASRPAGLAGDEQYF
NA	TRBJ2-3	NA	TRBV5-1	TGCGCCAGCAGCCTCGGGAGTGGGACAGATACGCAGTATTTT	CASSLGSGTDTQYF
TRBD2	TRBJ2-1	NA	TRBV6-6	TGTGCCAGCGGCCGGACTAGGGCTCCGTACAATGAGCAGTTCTTC	CASGRTRAPYNEQFF
NA	TRBJ1-1	NA	TRBV7-8	TGTGCCAGCAGCCCCCTTGGGAGGGTGAACACTGAAGCTTTCTTT	CASSPLGRVNTEAFF
NA	TRBJ2-2	NA	TRBV19	TGTGCCAGTAGTCTCCGACTAGTCCCCGGGGAGCTGTTTTTT	CASSLRLVPGELFF
NA	TRBJ2-1	NA	TRBV19	TGTGCCAGTAGTAGCGGGTCGACCCTTAATGAGCAGTTCTTC	CASSSGSTLNEQFF
TRBD2	TRBJ2-3	NA	TRBV9	TGTGCCAGCAGCGGACTAGCGCCAGATACGCAGTATTTT	CASSGLAPDTQYF
TRBD1	TRBJ1-2	NA	TRBV28	TGTGCCAGCAGTCCCGGAGGGACAGGGCGTTATGGCTACACCTTC	CASSPGGTGRYGYTF
NA	TRBJ1-1	NA	TRBV7-2	TGTGCCAGCAGCACCTTGGCAGGGCAGTTGAACACTGAAGCTTTCTTT	CASSTLAGQLNTEAFF
NA	TRBJ2-1	NA	TRBV7-2	TGTGCCAGCAGCTTAATCGGGGGAGCGAGTGAGCAGTTCTTC	CASSLIGGASEQFF
NA	TRBJ1-5	NA	TRBV28	TGTGCCAGCTGTCTGGCGGGAGGTGGTCAGCCCCAGCATTTT	CASCLAGGGQPQHF
TRBD1	TRBJ1-2	once	TRBV5-6	TGTGCCAGCAGCTTACTAAGATTCGGGACAGGGTGGTTGGTGGATGGCTACACCTTC	CASSLLRFGTGWLVDGYTF
NA	TRBJ1-1	once	TRBV7-9	TGTGCCAGCAGCTTAGGGACAGATGACACTGAAGCTTTCTTT	CASSLGTDDTEAFF
TRBD1	TRBJ1-2	NA	TRBV7-2	TGTGCCAGCAGCTTATCTCTTATGGGACAGGCGAACTATGGCTACACCTTC	CASSLSLMGQANYGYTF
NA	TRBJ1-2	NA	TRBV27	TGTGCCAGCACCTCCCGCCGCGACTATGGCTACACCTTC	CASTSRRDYGYTF
NA	TRBJ2-7	NA	TRBV12-3/TRBV12-4	TGTGCCAGCAGTTTAGGGCAGGGGACCGAGCAGTACTTC	CASSLGQGTEQYF
NA	TRBJ2-7	NA	TRBV4-1	TGCGCCAGCAGCCAAGATTTTCTCCTCGAGCAGTACTTC	CASSQDFLLEQYF
TRBD2	TRBJ2-2	NA	TRBV4-1	TGCGCCAGCAGCCAAGATCGGACTAGCGGCACCGGGGAGCTGTTTTTT	CASSQDRTSGTGELFF